The clone carrying this T cell receptor beta chain came up once. Authors' analysis steps: For nucleated cells, counts were estimated from reference gene primer amplification. Profiled with immunoSEQ multiplex PCR; TCRdb holds only in-frame clones, not every one. For V, J and clone size, that table is used; D and trimming come from the DNA. The table has just over 70,000 clones, about 90% seen once. CDR3 length equals 12 residues. Germline CDR1 and CDR2: MNHEY and SVGAGI. Trimming left V 8 bases short and J 6 bases short, with 14 bases between. The data were obtained in a study of blood T cell repertoires in COVID-19. On the study more broadly: Acute and convalescent COVID-19 samples came from the United States, Italy and Spain. Nucleic acid was either cDNA or gDNA, and it came from T cells, B-cell-depleted T cells, or PBMCs.

This chain links TRBV6-5 with TRBJ2-7; D might be TRBD1 (6 bases). The clonotype comes from a human donor in a cohort sampled during active COVID-19. Material: peripheral blood. CDR3 sequence: CASRSTGPEQYF. CDR3 in DNA: TGTGCCAGCCGATCCACAGGGCCCGAGCAGTACTTC.